The T cell receptor beta chain under discussion was sequenced for a study of vaccination effects on CD4 cells after COVID-19 (dated by TCRdb to between 2021 and 2023). Regarding the research as a whole: Each participant got two doses of an mRNA SARS-CoV-2 vaccine, either BNT162b2 or mRNA-1273. A total of over nine COVID-19 convalescent patients and a few SARS-CoV-2-naive healthy vaccine recipients were included in the full study. The Oncomine TCR Beta short-read assay on an Illumina iSeq 100 was used to sequence cultures from other donors in the study. SARS-CoV-2 spike-specific CD4+ TCR repertoires were compared before and after mRNA vaccination in COVID-19 convalescent patients and in infection-naive vaccine recipients. Overall results and qualifications from the work: Marked clonal contraction was observed in both infection-induced and vaccine-induced clones at late post-vaccination timepoints, consistent with waning T cell responses. Only a small number of convalescent patients were included, and no early post-infection timepoints were available, which limited the study. In healthy vaccine recipients, vaccine-induced clones were almost all SARS-CoV-2 mono-reactive, with only 1 of 255 cross-reactive with common cold coronaviruses.

In the ViraFEST assay, PBMC were stimulated with viral peptide pools, and TCR sequencing was then used to find antigen-specific CD4+ T cell clonotypes based on their expansion. After less than 13 days of culture, CD4+ T cells were isolated with the EasySep CD4+ T cell isolation kit. Healthy vaccine recipients had no prior SARS-CoV-2 infection, confirmed by negative nucleocapsid antibodies before and after vaccination. Each well held some 1.9 million PBMC cultured in IMDM containing roughly 5% human AB serum, about 10 IU/ml IL-2 and gentamicin, along with about 9.5 ug/ml peptides. Half of the culture medium was replaced with fresh IL-2-containing medium on days 3 and 7. Each peptide stimulation condition was cultured in triplicate wells unless otherwise noted. Using Ficoll-Paque Plus gradient centrifugation, PBMC were separated from whole blood and then either used fresh or cryopreserved at -140C. The overlapping peptide pools covered the spike proteins of SARS-CoV-2 and of the common cold coronaviruses HCoV-NL63, HCoV-OC43 and HCoV-229E. The QIAamp micro DNA kit was used to extract genomic DNA from the cultured CD4+ T cells.

A note on this clone: What this receptor recognizes is not known. The sample holds no much larger clone one base away, and base qualities are not on file.

Libraries were built with the immunoSEQ multiplex PCR assay. DNA from the CD4+ T cells that had been cultured and isolated underwent TCR beta CDR3 sequencing. In the original analysis: Non-productive TCR sequences were discarded, and reads were trimmed to the CDR3 region, with only CDR3s of 7 or more amino acids retained. The MANAFEST web app was used to identify antigen-specific clonotypes by comparing expansion in peptide wells with expansion in reference cultures. To count as positive, a clone had to show expansion at FDR<0.05 compared with the reference and with all other wells, an odds ratio above 5, and a frequency above 0.1% in two replicate wells. A clonotype was called cross-reactive if it was significantly expanded both in SARS-CoV-2 spike wells and in at least one common cold coronavirus spike condition. CDR3 similarity was assessed by Levenshtein distance with the stringdist R package, and unrooted trees were built with ape in R 3.6.1. The table comes from immuneACCESS by way of TCRdb, which keeps in-frame sequences with V and J called. Part of the clones is missing from these tables; in studies checked, under half for an unresolved V gene and the rest for unknown reasons. That table supplies the V and J calls and clone size; D and trimming were determined from the DNA. The sample table holds about 20,000 clones, of which under 75% were seen once. The ten largest make up over 7.5% of the sample.

The receptor's source is a human donor who received a COVID-19 vaccine. Specimen: CD4+ T cells from PBMCs cultured with HCoV-NL63 spike peptides, collected before COVID-19 vaccination. The cell subset or site label, read with the paper, signifies: HCoV-NL63 spike overlapping peptide pool stimulation.

The CDR3 sequence is CAIMKGQYEQYF. The DNA sequence reads TGTGCCATAATGAAAGGACAGTACGAGCAGTACTTC. Here the chain combines TRBV10-3 and TRBJ2-7; the D segment could be TRBD1, given 6 matching bases. The CDR3 numbers 12 residues from cysteine through phenylalanine. Only CDR3 DNA remains: 36 bases, in frame from the first base. CDR1 and CDR2, per the germline V gene, are ENHRY and SYGVKD. Trimming costs V 9 bases and J 4 bases, and their ends lie 13 bases apart.